This T cell receptor (beta chain) comes out of a study of blood T cell repertoires in COVID-19. CDR1 is SEHNR, CDR2 FQNEAQ, per germline (reference sequence). V was cut by 5 bases and J by 0 bases, with 11 bases left in between. This CDR3 is built from 15 residues. Clones were sequenced by immunoSEQ multiplex PCR, and TCRdb holds only the in-frame ones, with some missing. The profile shows around 250,000 clones, around 88% of them singletons. Sequencing was done on a sample of PBMCs or T cells enriched from blood (not recorded which). The TCR was taken from a woman in her forties with acute COVID-19. The rearrangement joins TRBV7-9 to TRBJ2-1; tentative D call: TRBD2 (5 bases). CDR3 bases: TGTGCCAGCAGCCCTCTTGGGAGCTCCTACAATGAGCAGTTCTTC. Protein: CASSPLGSSYNEQFF.